This is a list of T cell receptor beta chains from one sample in a study of beta chain features in type 1 diabetes. Clones were sequenced by immunoSEQ multiplex PCR, and TCRdb holds only the in-frame ones, with some missing. In the table there are roughly 400,000 clones, 14% of which are singletons. The sequencing sample was made of naive CD4+ T cells from blood. The source of these receptors is a man under 40 in good health. CDR3s include the opening cysteine and the closing phenylalanine or tryptophan. Fields, in order: V gene, clone size, D gene, J gene, CDR3 DNA, CDR3 protein. The D gene is left open where the match is weak. The size of a clone is reported for some rows only, either as once, few or many, or as a class for expanded clones.

TRBV29-1	few	TRBD1	TRBJ1-4	TGCAGCGTTTCCAGGGGGAATGAAAAACTGTTTTTT	CSVSRGNEKLFF
TRBV5-4	few	NA	TRBJ2-7	TGTGCCAGCAGCTTGAAACAGGGTAGCTACGAGCAGTACTTC	CASSLKQGSYEQYF
TRBV29-1	NA	NA	TRBJ1-2	TGCAGCGTCGGACAGTGGGACTATGGCTACACCTTC	CSVGQWDYGYTF
TRBV10-3	few	NA	TRBJ2-3	TGTGCCATCAGTGAGTCTCTCCGGGATAGCACAGATACGCAGTATTTT	CAISESLRDSTDTQYF
TRBV7-2	NA	NA	TRBJ2-5	TGTGCCAGCAGCTTAGGTGGGACGGGATCTCAACAAGAGACCCAGTACTTC	CASSLGGTGSQQETQYF
TRBV7-7	few	NA	TRBJ2-1	TGTGCCAGCAGCTTAGGTCGGGCCTACAATGAGCAGTTCTTC	CASSLGRAYNEQFF
TRBV4-1	NA	TRBD2	TRBJ2-1	TGCGCCAGCAGCCACCAGGGACTAGCGGGGAGCTCCTACAATGAGCAGTTCTTC	CASSHQGLAGSSYNEQFF
TRBV2	few	NA	TRBJ2-7	TGTGCCAGCAGTGACGTCGGATTCTCCTACGAGCAGTACTTC	CASSDVGFSYEQYF
TRBV19	NA	TRBD1	TRBJ1-2	TGTGCCAGTAGTTTACCGGGACAGGCGGCTCTTGGCTACACCTTC	CASSLPGQAALGYTF
TRBV19	NA	NA	TRBJ1-5	TGTGCCAGTAGTATGGACAGCGATCAGCCCCAGCATTTT	CASSMDSDQPQHF
TRBV7-8	few	NA	TRBJ1-1	TGTGCCAGCAGCTTACGGTCCATGGCCCCTCAGAAAAACACTGAAGCTTTCTTT	CASSLRSMAPQKNTEAFF
TRBV7-6	few	TRBD2	TRBJ2-3	TGTGCCAGCAGCCCAATAGCGGGAGACGCAGATACGCAGTATTTT	CASSPIAGDADTQYF
TRBV6-6	few	NA	TRBJ2-1	TGTGCCAGCAGCCCCTTTGGAAACGAGCAGTTCTTC	CASSPFGNEQFF
TRBV30	NA	NA	TRBJ1-1	TGTGCCTGGAGTGTTATTTCGGGCACTGAAGCTTTCTTT	CAWSVISGTEAFF
TRBV15	NA	TRBD2	TRBJ2-1	TGTGCCACCAGCAGAGATCTCCCGGGAGGGCCAAACAATGAGCAGTTCTTC	CATSRDLPGGPNNEQFF
TRBV9	NA	NA	TRBJ1-2	TGTGCCAGCAGCCCCCGTCGGGACATCGGTAACTATGGCTACACCTTC	CASSPRRDIGNYGYTF
TRBV7-2	NA	NA	TRBJ1-6	TGTGCCAGCAGCCGAGTAGGGAGGACAGTTAATTCACCCCTCCACTTT	CASSRVGRTVNSPLHF
TRBV27	few	NA	TRBJ2-1	TGTGCCAGCAGCAAGGGGGGCGGGAGAGGTTTCCATGAGCAGTTCTTC	CASSKGGGRGFHEQFF
TRBV9	NA	NA	TRBJ2-4	TGTGCCAGCAGCGTAAATAAGGAGAGCATTCAGTACTTC	CASSVNKESIQYF
TRBV29-1	many	NA	TRBJ2-3	TGCAGCGTTGATGAAGTTGTCGCAGATACGCAGTATTTT	CSVDEVVADTQYF
TRBV6-5	NA	NA	TRBJ1-1	TGTGCCAGCACCGGAGGGCCCAACACTGAAGCTTTCTTT	CASTGGPNTEAFF
TRBV5-1	few	TRBD1	TRBJ1-1	TGCGCCAGCAGCGCCGGGGACAGGGGTCTCGCTGAAGCTTTCTTT	CASSAGDRGLAEAFF
TRBV7-2	few	NA	TRBJ2-7	TGTGCCAGCAGCTTAGACGGCGAGCAGTACTTC	CASSLDGEQYF
TRBV29-1	few	NA	TRBJ1-2	TGCAGCGTTGGGAGCGAGGGAAATAACTATGGCTACACCTTC	CSVGSEGNNYGYTF
TRBV10-1	NA	TRBD1	TRBJ2-7	TGCGCCAGCAGCGATTCAATGGGACAGGGGTTGTACTTC	CASSDSMGQGLYF
TRBV29-1	few	NA	TRBJ2-2	TGCAGCGTTATGTTTATAGCCAGGGAGCTGTTTTTT	CSVMFIARELFF
TRBV18	few	NA	TRBJ2-1	TGTGCCAGCTCACCAGCTCAGATCTCTTCCGGCAATGAGCAGTTCTTC	CASSPAQISSGNEQFF
TRBV28	NA	NA	TRBJ2-5	TGTGCCAGCAGTTTGCCATCCCAAGAGACCCAGTACTTC	CASSLPSQETQYF
TRBV5-1	few	NA	TRBJ2-6	TGCGCCAGCAGCCCGGACGTCCCTGGGGCCAACGTCCTGACTTTC	CASSPDVPGANVLTF
TRBV29-1	NA	NA	TRBJ2-7	TGCAGCGTTGAGGACAGCTCCTACGAGCAGTACTTC	CSVEDSSYEQYF
TRBV6-5	few	TRBD1	TRBJ1-5	TGTGCCAGCAGTTCGTCAGACAGGGAGCCTCAGCCCCAGCATTTT	CASSSSDREPQPQHF
TRBV20-1	NA	NA	TRBJ1-3	TGCAGTGCTAGACAGAGAAACACCATATATTTT	CSARQRNTIYF
TRBV7-3	few	TRBD1	TRBJ1-1	TGTGCCAGCAGCTTAACCGGACAGGGAGGTGAAGCTTTCTTT	CASSLTGQGGEAFF
TRBV9	NA	NA	TRBJ2-5	TGTGCCAGCAGCGTAGGACAGCAAGAGACCCAGTACTTC	CASSVGQQETQYF
TRBV7-9	NA	TRBD1	TRBJ1-6	TGTGCCAGCAGTTATCCGGGACAGTATAATTCACCCCTCCACTTT	CASSYPGQYNSPLHF
TRBV5-4	NA	NA	TRBJ2-5	TGTGCCAGCAGCCAAACTTCGGGGACCCAGTACTTC	CASSQTSGTQYF
TRBV29-1	few	TRBD1	TRBJ2-1	TGCAGCGTTGCAAGTTGGGACAGGGCTTACAATGAGCAGTTCTTC	CSVASWDRAYNEQFF
TRBV10-3	NA	NA	TRBJ1-1	TGTGCCATCATCAAGGACAGCGGCAGAGAAGCTTTCTTT	CAIIKDSGREAFF